One and the same sample provided the 8 T cell receptor beta chains below, sequenced in a study of blood T cells in healthy people across ages. A J-beta primer mix and a sample-barcoded 5' primer were used in a second PCR of roughly 6 to 12 cycles. TCRdb ran MiXCR on the 5' RACE reads and lists one entry per CDR3 protein. This sample has 600,000 or so distinct CDR3 sequences, with 47% found just once. Sequenced material: blood. These TCRs come from a man at least 80 years old in good health.

The V gene is TRBV7-2, the J gene TRBJ2-3, with D possibly TRBD1 on 5 matching bases. The V end was cut by 6 bases, the J end by 6 bases, with 10 bases between. Germline CDR1 is SGHTA and CDR2 is FQGNSA. The CDR3 runs to 12 residues. The CDR3 region has the DNA TGTGCCAGCAGACCAGGGTCGGATACGCAGTATTTT. It translates to CASRPGSDTQYF.

V usage is TRBV7-2 and J usage is TRBJ1-1; D perhaps matches TRBD1 (5 bases). This CDR3 comprises 14 residues. Germline values: CDR1 SGHTA, CDR2 FQGNSA. Trimming left V 4 bases short and J 5 bases short, with 14 bases between. DNA for the CDR3: TGTGCCAGCAGCTCCACAGTGGGGGGGACTGAAGCTTTCTTT. It encodes CASSSTVGGTEAFF.

The chain has TRBV6-2 or TRBV6-3 and TRBJ2-7, with D unclear. This CDR3 is 16 amino acids long. The V end lost 8 bases, the J end lost 5 bases, and 25 bases lay between the germline ends. The V gene's germline CDR1 is MNHEY and CDR2 SVGEGT. The CDR3 region has the DNA TGTGCCAGCGTGGGCACTGAGAACGTCTTAATCAACGAGCAGTACTTC. Translating it yields CASVGTENVLINEQYF.

V is TRBV24-1 and J is TRBJ2-5, with 8 positions matching TRBD2. V shed 4 bases and J 11 bases; nucleotides not matched to a gene: 14. Germline assignment: CDR1 KGHDR and CDR2 SFDVKD. The CDR3 contains 15 residues. CDR3 DNA: TGTGCCACCAGTGACCCCGGGACTAGTTTTAATGAGCAGTACTTC. As protein: CATSDPGTSFNEQYF.

V usage is TRBV7-9 and J usage is TRBJ2-7; D is perhaps TRBD1 (5 bases). CDR3 length: 15 amino acids. Germline V CDR1 and CDR2: SEHNR, FQNEAQ (reference sequence). V lost 5 bases and J lost 3, with 17 bases in between. The CDR3 is CASSISLDRYYEQYF. The CDR3 DNA reads TGTGCCAGCAGCATATCACTCGACAGATACTACGAGCAGTACTTC.

The chain has TRBV19 and TRBJ2-1; 8 bases line up with TRBD2. The CDR3 is 15 amino acids. Germline CDR1 is LNHDA and CDR2 is SQIVND (reference sequence). Trimming cost V 2 bases and J 6 bases; bases outside gene matches: 6. The CDR3 sequence is CASSITSGRPNEQFF. As DNA, the CDR3 is TGTGCCAGTAGTATAACTAGCGGCCGCCCCAATGAGCAGTTCTTC.

The chain joins TRBV7-2 to TRBJ2-5; D might be TRBD2 (6 bases). Germline V CDR1 and CDR2: SGHTA, FQGNSA. The CDR3 loop spans 13 amino acids. Trimming removed 7 bases from V and 1 base from J, with 10 bases in between. This CDR3 reads CASMAGTQETQYF. The CDR3 region has the DNA TGTGCCAGCATGGCGGGGACCCAAGAGACCCAGTACTTC.

J is TRBJ2-3 and V is TRBV5-6; 7 nucleotides match TRBD2. Germline assignment: CDR1 SGHDT and CDR2 YYEEEE. There are 15 residues in the CDR3. V shed 4 bases and J 4 bases; nucleotides not matched to a gene: 9. This CDR3 reads CASSPLRTSADTQYF. As DNA, the CDR3 is TGTGCCAGCAGCCCATTACGTACTAGCGCAGATACGCAGTATTTT.